The 19 T cell receptor beta chains reported below all come from one sample, sequenced in a study of blood T cells in healthy people across ages. For the second PCR, which ran for roughly 6 to 11 cycles, a sample-barcoded 5' primer and a J-beta primer mix were used. MiXCR, run by TCRdb on the 5' RACE reads, gives a single entry per CDR3 protein. The profile covers about 1.1 million distinct CDR3 sequences, with roughly two fifths appearing a single time and 10% to 15% taken by the ten largest. Sequences were obtained from blood. Source of these receptors: a man younger than 30 in good health.

As to this clonotype: This sequence may be a read error, since a much larger clone differs from it by one base. The V gene is TRBV7-9, the J gene TRBJ2-5, with D maybe TRBD2 (6 bases). CDR1 is SEHNR, CDR2 FQNEAQ, per germline (reference sequence). The CDR3 is 13 residues long. The V end was cut by 5 bases, the J end by 4 bases, with 11 bases between. For the CDR3, the DNA is TGTGCCAGCAGCGTATTGGGGGGAGAGACCCAGTACTTC. It encodes CASSVLGGETQYF.

The rearrangement links TRBV20-1 to TRBJ1-1, with 9 bases that match TRBD1. The CDR3 runs 12 residues. Unmatched junction bases numbered 9, after V lost 6 bases and J lost 10 bases. The germline gives CDR1 DFQATT, CDR2 SNEGSKA (reference sequence). The CDR3 loop reads CSAGRTGESAFF. CDR3 bases: TGCAGTGCGGGGAGGACAGGGGAATCAGCTTTCTTT.

This sequence joins TRBV29-1 and TRBJ2-1, with D perhaps matching TRBD1 or TRBD2 (5 bases each). From germline, CDR1 is SQVTM and CDR2 ANQGSEA. V was cut by 7 bases and J by 5 bases, with 12 bases left in between. This CDR3 is built from 12 residues. The CDR3 region has the DNA TGCAGCGGGGGGACGCGGAACAATGAGCAGTTCTTC. Amino acid sequence: CSGGTRNNEQFF.

Comment on this clonotype: This sequence may be a read error, since a much larger clone differs from it by one base. The rearrangement links TRBV5-1 to TRBJ2-1; D might be TRBD2 (5 bases). V lost 1 base and J lost 6, with 14 bases in between. The CDR3 covers 15 residues. The germline V gene encodes CDR1 SGHRS and CDR2 YFSETQ. This chain's CDR3 is CASSLSSEAVNEQFF. In nucleotides, the CDR3 is TGCGCCAGCAGCTTGAGTAGCGAGGCGGTCAATGAGCAGTTCTTC.

This sequence joins TRBV3-1 and TRBJ2-1, with TRBD2 matching 10 bases. CDR3 length: 18 residues. In germline, CDR1 is LGHDT, CDR2 YNNKEL (reference sequence). Trimming took 2 bases from V and 2 from J; bases not matched to a gene: 9. CDR3 sequence (DNA): TGTGCCAGCAGCCAAACCCTAGCGGGGGCTTCAACCTACAATGAGCAGTTCTTC. This codes for CASSQTLAGASTYNEQFF.

The chain joins TRBV6-5 to TRBJ2-5; 9 nucleotides agree with TRBD1. Germline-derived CDR1 and CDR2 are MNHEY and SVGAGI. This CDR3 is built from 14 residues. V trimming: 2 bases; J trimming: 5 bases; junction bases outside the gene matches: 3. The CDR3 coding sequence is TGTGCCAGCAGTTACGTAGGACAGGGGGAGACCCAGTACTTC. Its translation: CASSYVGQGETQYF.

This clonotype has just a few counts. The chain employs TRBV27 and TRBJ1-1; possible D gene TRBD1, 5 bases. CDR1 MNHEY and CDR2 SMNVEV come from the germline V gene (reference sequence). This CDR3 has 14 residues. Trimming removed 5 bases at V and 7 bases at J, with 17 bases between. CDR3 DNA sequence: TGTGCCAGCAGTCACGGACCCACGGGGGTTGAAGCTTTCTTT. Amino acids: CASSHGPTGVEAFF.

In its sample, this clonotype was seen many times. The chain uses TRBV20-1 and TRBJ2-3; the match to TRBD2 covers 10 bases. The length of the CDR3 is 13 residues. From germline, CDR1 is DFQATT and CDR2 SNEGSKA (reference sequence). The V and J ends lost 5 bases and 1 base, in that order; junction bases with no gene match: 0. The CDR3 here is CSAGTSGTDTQYF. Written as DNA, the CDR3 is TGCAGTGCTGGGACTAGCGGCACAGATACGCAGTATTTT.

In its sample, this clonotype was seen many times. This sequence joins TRBV12-3 or TRBV12-4 and TRBJ2-1; D is uncertain. The CDR3 is made up of 12 amino acids. Deletions cut 11 bases from V and 7 bases from J, with 15 bases between. CDR3 bases: TGTGCCCAAGCAGAAGGGTCTAATGAGCAGTTCTTC. It encodes CAQAEGSNEQFF.

Here the CDR3 DNA reads TGTGCCAGCAGCCCCACCCCGGGCGGAGACAATGAGCAGTTCTTC. Amino acids: CASSPTPGGDNEQFF. The J gene is TRBJ2-1, the V gene TRBV7-9; D is unresolved. Between the trimmed V and J ends, which lost 5 bases and 5 bases, there was a span of 16 bases. The CDR3 consists of 15 residues. From germline, CDR1 is SEHNR and CDR2 FQNEAQ (reference sequence).

This chain uses TRBV20-1 with TRBJ2-5, with D perhaps matching TRBD2 (6 bases). Germline CDR1 reads DFQATT; CDR2 reads SNEGSKA (reference sequence). This CDR3 is built from 14 residues. The V gene lost 0 bases and the J gene lost 5 bases, with 13 bases spanning the gap. CDR3 region: CSAREWRGEETQYF. The DNA for the CDR3 is TGCAGTGCTAGAGAGTGGCGGGGAGAGGAGACCCAGTACTTC.

The chain recombines TRBV24-1 with TRBJ2-1, with 8 bases lining up with TRBD1. From germline, CDR1 is KGHDR and CDR2 SFDVKD. The CDR3 contains 16 residues. V lost 2 bases and J lost 5; bases outside the gene matches: 7. The CDR3 DNA is TGTGCCACCAGTGATTCCGGCAGGGGGCATCACAATGAGCAGTTCTTC. Amino acids: CATSDSGRGHHNEQFF.

The J gene is TRBJ2-1, the V gene TRBV5-6; tentative D call: TRBD1 (6 bases). Germline loops: CDR1 SGHDT, CDR2 YYEEEE. This CDR3 is built from 14 residues. Deletions cut 3 bases from V and 7 bases from J, with 14 bases between. As DNA, the CDR3 is TGTGCCAGCAGCTGGCAGGGGTTAGTTAATGAGCAGTTCTTC. It specifies CASSWQGLVNEQFF. Full variable domain (missing parts from reference TRBV5-6 and TRBJ2-1): DAGVTQSPTHLIKTRGQQVTLRCSPKSGHDTVSWYQQALGQGPQFIFQYYEEEERQRGNFPDRFSGHQFPNYSSELNVNALLLGDSALYLCASSWQGLVNEQFFGPGTRLTVL.

This clonotype was counted only a few times. This chain uses TRBV18 with TRBJ1-1; weak D call: TRBD1 (6 bases). The germline CDR1 and CDR2 sequences are KGHSH and LQKENI. The CDR3 has 17 amino acids. V lost 3 bases and J 4 bases, leaving 21 bases between the germline ends. The CDR3 region is CASSPESPSVGGTEAFF. The CDR3 region has the DNA TGTGCCAGCTCACCCGAGAGTCCGAGTGTAGGGGGCACTGAAGCTTTCTTT.

V usage is TRBV7-2 and J usage is TRBJ2-1; D is undetermined. Trimming removed 1 base at V and 1 base at J, with 11 bases between. The CDR3 totals 16 residues. In germline, CDR1 is SGHTA, CDR2 FQGNSA. The chain's CDR3 is CASSLGRAASYNEQFF. CDR3 in DNA: TGTGCCAGCAGCTTAGGTCGGGCGGCTTCCTACAATGAGCAGTTCTTC.

This clonotype was counted only a few times. The chain has TRBV6-1 and TRBJ2-1, with D perhaps matching TRBD2 (5 bases). Germline V CDR1 and CDR2: MNHNS, SASEGT. This CDR3 contains 13 residues. V was trimmed by 7 bases and J by 2 bases, leaving 9 bases between them. The CDR3 bases are TGTGCCAGCATAGCGCCGGCCTACAATGAGCAGTTCTTC. Amino acid sequence: CASIAPAYNEQFF.

This sequence joins TRBV12-3 or TRBV12-4 and TRBJ1-2, with 11 bases lining up with TRBD1. The CDR3 has 18 residues. The J segment lost 5 bases and the V segment lost 5 bases, leaving 16 bases of the junction unmatched. The CDR3 DNA reads TGTGCCAGCAGTCCCCCCGGGACAGGGGGAACCTCAAGATATGGCTACACCTTC. This encodes CASSPPGTGGTSRYGYTF.

The chain is built from TRBV6-2 or TRBV6-3 and TRBJ1-1, with D unresolved. CDR1 MNHEY and CDR2 SVGEGT come from the germline V gene. CDR3 length equals 11 residues. Trimming removed 4 bases from V and 7 bases from J, with 7 bases in between. The CDR3 bases are TGTGCCAGCAGTTCCTTCTTTGAAGCTTTCTTT. Its protein is CASSSFFEAFF.

To note about this clonotype: A much larger clone differs from this one at a single base, so this may be a read error. This chain links TRBV12-3 or TRBV12-4 with TRBJ1-6; D unresolved. The CDR3 covers 12 residues. The CDR3 nucleotides are TGTGCCAGCAGTTCCGCCAATTCACCCCCCCACTTT. It yields the protein CASSSANSPPHF.